These T cell receptor beta chains were read from a single sample in a study of T cell responses to AZD1222 COVID-19 vaccine. Method: immunoSEQ multiplex PCR; TCRdb's copy keeps in-frame clones and lacks some. Among around 190,000 clones listed, 80% to 95% were seen once. The sample here was peripheral blood, taken on day 0 of AZD1222 vaccination. These receptors came from an adult in good health. Both conserved end residues are part of each CDR3. A D gene is named only where the DNA matches it firmly. Where a row states a size, it is once, few, many or the class of an expanded clone; other rows omit it.

clone size	J gene	CDR3 length	V gene	D gene	CDR3 protein	CDR3 DNA
once	TRBJ2-7	11	TRBV12-3/TRBV12-4	NA	CASSLGREQYF	TGTGCCAGCAGCCTAGGGAGGGAGCAGTACTTC
NA	TRBJ2-3	15	TRBV5-1	NA	CASSLESRTRDTQYF	TGCGCCAGCAGCTTGGAGAGCCGGACAAGAGATACGCAGTATTTT
NA	TRBJ2-2	16	TRBV5-1	TRBD2	CASSRGLAAGTGELFF	TGCGCCAGCAGCCGTGGACTAGCGGCGGGCACCGGGGAGCTGTTTTTT
NA	TRBJ2-3	12	TRBV28	NA	CASQESTDTQYF	TGTGCCAGCCAAGAGTCCACAGATACGCAGTATTTT
NA	TRBJ1-2	13	TRBV9	NA	CASSEGQSYGYTF	TGTGCCAGCAGCGAAGGACAGAGCTATGGCTACACCTTC
NA	TRBJ1-2	13	TRBV27	TRBD1	CASSGQENYGYTF	TGTGCCAGCAGCGGACAGGAGAACTATGGCTACACCTTC
once	TRBJ1-2	15	TRBV19	TRBD1	CASSLTGQLFYGYTF	TGTGCCAGTAGTCTGACGGGACAGTTGTTTTATGGCTACACCTTC
once	TRBJ1-1	13	TRBV29-1	NA	CSVFGVMNTEAFF	TGCAGCGTTTTCGGGGTTATGAACACTGAAGCTTTCTTT
NA	TRBJ2-3	15	TRBV3-1/TRBV3-2	TRBD2	CASSLLAGVTDTQYF	TGTGCCAGCAGCCTTTTAGCGGGGGTAACAGATACGCAGTATTTT
NA	TRBJ1-3	14	TRBV6-5	NA	CASSTRDTGNTIYF	TGTGCCAGCAGTACCCGGGACACAGGAAACACCATATATTTT
NA	TRBJ1-6	15	TRBV6-5	NA	CASTHDRNYNSPLHF	TGTGCCAGCACCCACGACAGAAACTATAATTCACCCCTCCACTTT
NA	TRBJ1-1	13	TRBV7-2	NA	CASSRQMNTEAFF	TGTGCCAGCAGCCGACAGATGAACACTGAAGCTTTCTTT
NA	TRBJ1-5	14	TRBV19	TRBD1	CASSTSRGLQPQHF	TGTGCCAGTAGTACGTCCAGGGGGCTTCAGCCCCAGCATTTT
NA	TRBJ1-4	15	TRBV7-6	NA	CASSLASGRAEKLFF	TGTGCCAGCAGCTTAGCGTCGGGGAGGGCTGAAAAACTGTTTTTT
NA	TRBJ1-1	16	TRBV9	TRBD1	CASSVGAGGSATGAFF	TGTGCCAGCAGCGTAGGCGCAGGGGGTAGTGCCACGGGGGCTTTCTTT
NA	TRBJ1-3	16	TRBV5-1	NA	CASSLGAGGSGNTIYF	TGCGCCAGCAGCTTGGGTGCGGGGGGCTCTGGAAACACCATATATTTT
NA	TRBJ2-1	16	TRBV4-1	TRBD1	CASSQNRDRNYNEQFF	TGCGCCAGCAGCCAAAACCGGGACAGGAACTACAATGAGCAGTTCTTC
few	TRBJ2-3	18	TRBV18	NA	CASSPSIRQREATDTQYF	TGTGCCAGCTCACCGAGCATCAGACAGAGAGAAGCCACAGATACGCAGTATTTT
NA	TRBJ1-5	19	TRBV19	TRBD1	CASSVTGTGGSESNQPQHF	TGTGCCAGTAGTGTTACCGGGACAGGGGGTTCTGAAAGCAATCAGCCCCAGCATTTT
NA	TRBJ1-1	15	TRBV3-1/TRBV3-2	TRBD1	CASSAGTGILTEAFF	TGTGCCAGCAGCGCTGGGACAGGGATCCTCACTGAAGCTTTCTTT
NA	TRBJ1-1	14	TRBV6-1	NA	CASSEPWQKIEAFF	TGTGCCAGCAGTGAACCCTGGCAGAAGATTGAAGCTTTCTTT
few	TRBJ1-4	14	TRBV21-1	NA	CASSSTGQGRKLFF	TGTGCCAGCAGCTCAACTGGCCAGGGGCGAAAACTGTTTTTT
NA	TRBJ2-5	16	TRBV9	TRBD2	CASSVGLAGGQETQYF	TGTGCCAGCAGCGTAGGACTAGCGGGGGGCCAAGAGACCCAGTACTTC
NA	TRBJ1-4	14	TRBV3-1/TRBV3-2	NA	CASSQGGRDEKLFF	TGTGCCAGCAGCCAAGGGGGGAGGGATGAAAAACTGTTTTTT
NA	TRBJ2-2	14	TRBV6-5	NA	CASRRQPNTGELFF	TGTGCCAGCAGGAGACAGCCGAACACCGGGGAGCTGTTTTTT
NA	TRBJ1-1	15	TRBV6-5	NA	CASSPRPTGDTEAFF	TGTGCCAGCAGCCCCCGCCCAACAGGTGACACTGAAGCTTTCTTT
NA	TRBJ1-1	15	TRBV3-1/TRBV3-2	NA	CASTKSGGGVTEAFF	TGTGCCAGCACGAAATCGGGGGGAGGAGTGACTGAAGCTTTCTTT
once	TRBJ2-5	13	TRBV18	NA	CASSPISQETQYF	TGTGCCAGCTCACCAATTAGCCAAGAGACCCAGTACTTC
NA	TRBJ1-2	15	TRBV6-4	NA	CASSDSGPANYGYTF	TGTGCCAGCAGTGACTCAGGACCAGCTAACTATGGCTACACCTTC
NA	TRBJ2-5	15	TRBV4-2	NA	CASSQDRRKQETQYF	TGTGCCAGCAGCCAAGATCGAAGGAAACAAGAGACCCAGTACTTC
NA	TRBJ1-4	16	TRBV13	NA	CASSSPWGMANEKLFF	TGTGCCAGCAGCTCCCCTTGGGGGATGGCTAATGAAAAACTGTTTTTT
NA	TRBJ2-1	16	TRBV3-1/TRBV3-2	NA	CASSQDRIPSYNEQFF	TGTGCCAGCAGCCAAGATAGAATTCCCTCCTACAATGAGCAGTTCTTC
NA	TRBJ1-6	14	TRBV14	NA	CASSLGSYNSPLHF	TGTGCCAGCAGCCTTGGGTCCTATAATTCACCCCTCCACTTT
NA	TRBJ1-5	13	TRBV6-5	NA	CASSYSRGQPQHF	TGTGCCAGCAGTTACTCGAGAGGTCAGCCCCAGCATTTT
NA	TRBJ1-5	13	TRBV12-3/TRBV12-4	TRBD1	CASGQQGFQPQHF	TGTGCCAGCGGACAACAGGGGTTTCAGCCCCAGCATTTT
NA	TRBJ1-1	13	TRBV10-3	TRBD1	CAISSGGETEAFF	TGTGCCATCAGCTCAGGGGGGGAGACTGAAGCTTTCTTT
NA	TRBJ1-5	14	TRBV3-1/TRBV3-2	NA	CASSRDGSNQPQHF	TGTGCCAGCAGCCGGGACGGGAGCAATCAGCCCCAGCATTTT
NA	TRBJ2-1	14	TRBV5-4	TRBD2	CASSLQRGGDEQFF	TGTGCCAGCAGCTTGCAGCGGGGGGGCGATGAGCAGTTCTTC
NA	TRBJ2-1	14	TRBV19	TRBD1	CASSMTGSYNEQFF	TGTGCCAGTAGCATGACAGGGAGTTACAATGAGCAGTTCTTC